Presented here are 10 T cell receptor beta chains from one specimen sequenced in a study of hypomethylating agent response in myelodysplastic syndrome. TCRdb's copy holds only in-frame clones and misses some; the assay was immunoSEQ multiplex PCR. The repertoire holds thousands of clones, 65% to 85% seen once, with 26% in the top ten. This specimen was bone marrow, taken before or after starting hypomethylating agent treatment for myelodysplastic syndrome (not recorded which). The receptors originated from a human donor with myelodysplastic syndrome.

The chain combines TRBV5-6 with TRBJ1-1; 8 positions match TRBD1. CDR1 SGHDT and CDR2 YYEEEE come from the germline V gene. CDR3 length equals 15 residues. J lost 6 bases, V lost 3 bases, and 10 bases had no gene match. The CDR3 sequence is CASSSRRQGSPEAFF. In DNA, the CDR3 is TGTGCCAGCAGCTCCCGTAGACAGGGGAGTCCTGAAGCTTTCTTT.

This clone is large by share. V usage is TRBV19 and J usage is TRBJ2-3; 8 positions match TRBD2. The CDR3 extends over 16 amino acids. Germline V CDR1 and CDR2: LNHDA, SQIVND (reference sequence). V shed 7 bases, J shed 4 bases, and the junction held 13 bases outside the gene matches. The CDR3 DNA sequence: TGTGCCAGTAACGCTCGGGACGGGGGGGCCGCAGATACGCAGTATTTT. This sequence encodes CASNARDGGAADTQYF.

In this sample, this clone turned up a few times. This rearrangement joins TRBV5-4 to TRBJ1-5, with 9 bases lining up with TRBD1. With 2 bases clipped from V and 2 bases from J, the junction kept 5 bases outside the gene matches. This CDR3 comprises 16 residues. Germline V gene lookup returns CDR1 SGHNT and CDR2 YYREEE (reference sequence). This CDR3 reads CASSFTGGWGNQPQHF. The CDR3 nucleotides read TGTGCCAGCAGCTTTACAGGGGGCTGGGGCAATCAGCCCCAGCATTTT. Based on the CDR3 plus reference TRBV5-4 and TRBJ1-5, the full variable domain is ETGVTQSPTHLIKTRGQQVTLRCSSQSGHNTVSWYQQALGQGPQFIFQYYREEENGRGNFPPRFSGLQFPNYSSELNVNALELDDSALYLCASSFTGGWGNQPQHFGDGTRLSIL.

CDR3 residues: CAISAQIRETQYF. The CDR3 nucleotides are TGTGCCATCAGTGCCCAGATCCGGGAGACCCAGTACTTC. This chain joins TRBV10-3 and TRBJ2-5; no firm D call. The CDR3 contains 13 residues. The germline gives CDR1 ENHRY, CDR2 SYGVKD. The V end lost 4 bases, the J end lost 5 bases, and 11 bases lay between the germline ends.

This rearrangement joins TRBV28 to TRBJ2-2; the match to TRBD1 covers 7 bases. The CDR3 totals 14 residues. Per germline, CDR1 MDHEN and CDR2 SYDVKM. After removal of 6 bases from V and 3 bases from J, the junction contained 4 bases not matched to a gene. The CDR3 bases are TGTGCCAGCAGACAGACAGGGCACACCGGGGAGCTGTTTTTT. It specifies CASRQTGHTGELFF.

This chain links TRBV11-3 with TRBJ2-1; the D call may be TRBD1 or TRBD2 (5 bases each). This CDR3 is built from 15 residues. V lost 6 bases and J lost 10, with 22 bases in between. Looked up from germline, CDR1 is SGHNT and CDR2 is YENEEA. CDR3 sequence reads: CASSFPGTLIREQFF. The DNA of the CDR3 is TGTGCCAGCAGTTTCCCTGGGACCTTAATCCGGGAGCAGTTCTTC.

The V call is TRBV5-1, the J call TRBJ2-5; 8 bases map to TRBD1. J gave up 3 bases and V 4 bases, and 2 bases lay outside the gene matches. Germline loops: CDR1 SGHRS, CDR2 YFSETQ. The CDR3 totals 13 residues. The CDR3 DNA is TGCGCCAGCAGCGGGGACAGGAAAGAGACCCAGTACTTC. Translation gives CASSGDRKETQYF.

This clone showed up just a few times. This chain connects TRBV27 to TRBJ2-7; TRBD1 is a possible D gene (5 bases). Per germline, CDR1 MNHEY and CDR2 SMNVEV (reference sequence). V lost 5 bases and J 3 bases, leaving 26 bases between the germline ends. The CDR3 loop spans 18 amino acids. CDR3 sequence reads: CASSPNTLGQIGGYEQYF. The CDR3 DNA reads as TGTGCCAGCAGTCCCAACACGCTTGGACAAATCGGCGGCTACGAGCAGTACTTC.

The chain is built from TRBV5-6 and TRBJ2-3, with TRBD1 matching 9 bases. Germline V gene sequence: CDR1 SGHDT, CDR2 YYEEEE. CDR3 length: 15 amino acids. The trim removed 5 bases at V and 4 bases at J, leaving 8 bases unmatched. The CDR3 is CASSPGTGWSDTQYF. CDR3 in DNA: TGTGCCAGCAGTCCCGGGACAGGGTGGTCAGATACGCAGTATTTT.

The chain carries TRBV18 and TRBJ2-2; D gene uncertain. CDR1 KGHSH and CDR2 LQKENI come from the germline V gene. V lost 1 base, J lost 7 bases, and 16 bases lay in between. The CDR3 totals 16 residues. CDR3: CASSPRLTDRHGELFF. CDR3 bases: TGTGCCAGCTCACCACGTTTAACGGACCGACACGGGGAGCTGTTTTTT. Full variable domain (missing parts from reference TRBV18 and TRBJ2-2): NAGVMQNPRHLVRRRGQEARLRCSPMKGHSHVYWYRQLPEEGLKFMVYLQKENIIDESGMPKERFSAEFPKEGPSILRIQQVVRGDSAAYFCASSPRLTDRHGELFFGEGSRLTVL.